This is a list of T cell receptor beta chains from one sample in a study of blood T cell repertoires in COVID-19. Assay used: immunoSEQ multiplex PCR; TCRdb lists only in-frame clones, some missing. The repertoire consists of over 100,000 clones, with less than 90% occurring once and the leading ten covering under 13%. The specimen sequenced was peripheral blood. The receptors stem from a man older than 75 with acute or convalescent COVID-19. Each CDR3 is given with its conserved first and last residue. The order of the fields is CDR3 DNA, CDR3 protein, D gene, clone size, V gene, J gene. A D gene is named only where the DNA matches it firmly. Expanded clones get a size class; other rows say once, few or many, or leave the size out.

CDR3 DNA: TGTGCCAGCAGCTTCGGAACAGATGAAGCTTTCTTT; CDR3 protein: CASSFGTDEAFF; D gene: .; clone size: .; V gene: TRBV11-3; J gene: TRBJ1-1
CDR3 DNA: TGTGCCATCCAGGGTGACACCGGGGAGCTGTTTTTT; CDR3 protein: CAIQGDTGELFF; D gene: .; clone size: .; V gene: TRBV10-3; J gene: TRBJ2-2
CDR3 DNA: TGTGCCAGCAGCGCCCGACAGCTTACCACAGATACGCAGTATTTT; CDR3 protein: CASSARQLTTDTQYF; D gene: .; clone size: .; V gene: TRBV11-2; J gene: TRBJ2-3
CDR3 DNA: TGTGCCAGCAGTTTAAACTACCCGGACAGGGACACAGATACGCAGTATTTT; CDR3 protein: CASSLNYPDRDTDTQYF; D gene: TRBD1; clone size: once; V gene: TRBV27; J gene: TRBJ2-3
CDR3 DNA: TGTGCCAGCCGACAGGGGTCTGGGGCCAACGTCCTGACTTTC; CDR3 protein: CASRQGSGANVLTF; D gene: TRBD1; clone size: .; V gene: TRBV19; J gene: TRBJ2-6
CDR3 DNA: TGTGCCAGCAGCTTAGGCGGGCTAGCGGGACGCACAGATACGCAGTATTTT; CDR3 protein: CASSLGGLAGRTDTQYF; D gene: TRBD2; clone size: .; V gene: TRBV7-6; J gene: TRBJ2-3
CDR3 DNA: TGTGCCAGCAGCTCGCCGGGACAAGAGCTACCTGAAGCTTTCTTT; CDR3 protein: CASSSPGQELPEAFF; D gene: .; clone size: .; V gene: TRBV5-4; J gene: TRBJ1-1
CDR3 DNA: TGCAGCGTTGCCGGGACTAGCGGGGGGAATGAGCAGTTCTTC; CDR3 protein: CSVAGTSGGNEQFF; D gene: TRBD2; clone size: .; V gene: TRBV29-1; J gene: TRBJ2-1
CDR3 DNA: TGTGCCAGCTCACCACGTAGACAGGAGAACACTGAAGCTTTCTTT; CDR3 protein: CASSPRRQENTEAFF; D gene: .; clone size: .; V gene: TRBV18; J gene: TRBJ1-1
CDR3 DNA: TGCAGCGGTGACGGGGAACACTCCTACAATGAGCAGTTCTTC; CDR3 protein: CSGDGEHSYNEQFF; D gene: .; clone size: .; V gene: TRBV29-1; J gene: TRBJ2-1
CDR3 DNA: TGTGCCAGCACCAGGGGCTATGGCTACACCTTC; CDR3 protein: CASTRGYGYTF; D gene: .; clone size: .; V gene: TRBV7-6; J gene: TRBJ1-2
CDR3 DNA: TGTGCCAGCAGTGAGCGCTACGAGCAGTACTTC; CDR3 protein: CASSERYEQYF; D gene: .; clone size: .; V gene: TRBV25-1; J gene: TRBJ2-7
CDR3 DNA: TGTGCCAGCAGTGAAGGGGGGACAGGGGGCGAGATCTATGGCTACACCTTC; CDR3 protein: CASSEGGTGGEIYGYTF; D gene: TRBD1; clone size: .; V gene: TRBV25-1; J gene: TRBJ1-2
CDR3 DNA: TGTGCCATCAGTCCGGGGTTTGGGCGTGAAAAACTGTTTTTT; CDR3 protein: CAISPGFGREKLFF; D gene: .; clone size: .; V gene: TRBV10-3; J gene: TRBJ1-4
CDR3 DNA: TGTGCCAGCAGCCAAGGGGGGCTAGCGGCCTACAATGAGCAGTTCTTC; CDR3 protein: CASSQGGLAAYNEQFF; D gene: .; clone size: .; V gene: TRBV4-2; J gene: TRBJ2-1
CDR3 DNA: TGTGCCAGCAGCTTGTCCAGGCAGACCTATAGCAATCAGCCCCAGCATTTT; CDR3 protein: CASSLSRQTYSNQPQHF; D gene: .; clone size: .; V gene: TRBV5-8; J gene: TRBJ1-5
CDR3 DNA: TGCAGTGCTAGTCCCGATGGGGGGAGGACTGGAAACACCATATATTTT; CDR3 protein: CSASPDGGRTGNTIYF; D gene: .; clone size: .; V gene: TRBV20-1; J gene: TRBJ1-3
CDR3 DNA: TGTGCCACCAGCAGAGATCACGAGCCCCCTTGGCCCCAGCATTTT; CDR3 protein: CATSRDHEPPWPQHF; D gene: .; clone size: few; V gene: TRBV15; J gene: TRBJ1-5
CDR3 DNA: TGTGCCAGCAGCTTCGGGGTGGGCCCCTACGAGCAGTACTTC; CDR3 protein: CASSFGVGPYEQYF; D gene: .; clone size: once; V gene: TRBV7-2; J gene: TRBJ2-7
CDR3 DNA: TGTGCCAGCAGCTTGGGTTGGGGGGGTAATTCACCCCTCCACTTT; CDR3 protein: CASSLGWGGNSPLHF; D gene: .; clone size: few; V gene: TRBV5-5; J gene: TRBJ1-6
CDR3 DNA: TGTGCCAGCAGCCAAGATTTAGGCAGGGTAGGGGAGACCCAGTACTTC; CDR3 protein: CASSQDLGRVGETQYF; D gene: .; clone size: .; V gene: TRBV3-1/TRBV3-2; J gene: TRBJ2-5
CDR3 DNA: TGCGCCAGCAGCTCAGCGGGTAGAACTAATGAAAAACTGTTTTTT; CDR3 protein: CASSSAGRTNEKLFF; D gene: .; clone size: .; V gene: TRBV5-1; J gene: TRBJ1-4
CDR3 DNA: TGTGCCAGCAGCGCCACGGGACAGGGGGCTGGAAACACCATATATTTT; CDR3 protein: CASSATGQGAGNTIYF; D gene: TRBD1; clone size: once; V gene: TRBV2; J gene: TRBJ1-3
CDR3 DNA: TGTGCCAGCAGCTTACGGGGAGGGTCCCACGAGCAGTACTTC; CDR3 protein: CASSLRGGSHEQYF; D gene: TRBD2; clone size: .; V gene: TRBV5-6; J gene: TRBJ2-7
CDR3 DNA: TGTGCCAGCAGTTACTTGGGACTAGCGGACGAGCAGTACTTC; CDR3 protein: CASSYLGLADEQYF; D gene: TRBD2; clone size: .; V gene: TRBV6-5; J gene: TRBJ2-7
CDR3 DNA: TGTGCCAGCAGTGTAAGAGTGGAAGAGACCCAGTACTTC; CDR3 protein: CASSVRVEETQYF; D gene: .; clone size: .; V gene: TRBV2; J gene: TRBJ2-5
CDR3 DNA: TGTGCCAGCAGCGCACCATTAGCGGGAGTCCCACTCAATGAGCAGTTCTTC; CDR3 protein: CASSAPLAGVPLNEQFF; D gene: TRBD2; clone size: .; V gene: TRBV9; J gene: TRBJ2-1
CDR3 DNA: TGTGCCAGCAGCTTCAGGGACACTGAAGCTTTCTTT; CDR3 protein: CASSFRDTEAFF; D gene: .; clone size: .; V gene: TRBV7-2; J gene: TRBJ1-1
CDR3 DNA: TGTGCCAGCTCACCACCCAAGGGAGGACAGGTGGACACCGGGGAGCTGTTTTTT; CDR3 protein: CASSPPKGGQVDTGELFF; D gene: .; clone size: .; V gene: TRBV18; J gene: TRBJ2-2
CDR3 DNA: TGTGCCAGCAGCCAGGCCAGGGGCAGGGCTGAAGCTTTCTTT; CDR3 protein: CASSQARGRAEAFF; D gene: .; clone size: .; V gene: TRBV3-1/TRBV3-2; J gene: TRBJ1-1
CDR3 DNA: TGCGCCAGCAGCCACGACAGGGGGGACTATGGCTACACCTTC; CDR3 protein: CASSHDRGDYGYTF; D gene: TRBD1; clone size: .; V gene: TRBV4-1; J gene: TRBJ1-2
CDR3 DNA: TGTGCCAGCAGCTCCTCTAGCGGGAGGGTCAATGAGCAGTTCTTC; CDR3 protein: CASSSSSGRVNEQFF; D gene: TRBD2; clone size: .; V gene: TRBV7-3; J gene: TRBJ2-1
CDR3 DNA: TGTGCCAGCAGCGCTCCCGGCGGGAGTAGGTTCCAAGAGACCCAGTACTTC; CDR3 protein: CASSAPGGSRFQETQYF; D gene: TRBD2; clone size: .; V gene: TRBV9; J gene: TRBJ2-5
CDR3 DNA: TGTGCCAGCAGTACCTGGACTAGCGGGGCAAAAGATACGCAGTATTTT; CDR3 protein: CASSTWTSGAKDTQYF; D gene: TRBD2; clone size: once; V gene: TRBV27; J gene: TRBJ2-3
CDR3 DNA: TGCGCCAGCAGCTTGGGTCGGGAGAGAAACACCGGGGAGCTGTTTTTT; CDR3 protein: CASSLGRERNTGELFF; D gene: .; clone size: .; V gene: TRBV5-1; J gene: TRBJ2-2
CDR3 DNA: TGTGCCAGCTCACCACCTACAGGATTGGATGAAAAACTGTTTTTT; CDR3 protein: CASSPPTGLDEKLFF; D gene: .; clone size: .; V gene: TRBV18; J gene: TRBJ1-4
CDR3 DNA: TGTGCCATCAGTGAGGGGCTAGCGGGGTCTAGAGAGCAGTACTTC; CDR3 protein: CAISEGLAGSREQYF; D gene: TRBD2; clone size: .; V gene: TRBV10-3; J gene: TRBJ2-7
CDR3 DNA: TGTGCCACCAGTGATCCCAAGGCAGGTTTTTATGGCTACACCTTC; CDR3 protein: CATSDPKAGFYGYTF; D gene: .; clone size: .; V gene: TRBV24-1; J gene: TRBJ1-2
CDR3 DNA: TGCAGCGTTTATGACACTTACTCCTACGAGCAGTACTTC; CDR3 protein: CSVYDTYSYEQYF; D gene: .; clone size: .; V gene: TRBV29-1; J gene: TRBJ2-7
CDR3 DNA: TGTGCCATCAGTGAGGGCAAATCCTACGAGCAGTACTTC; CDR3 protein: CAISEGKSYEQYF; D gene: .; clone size: once; V gene: TRBV10-3; J gene: TRBJ2-7
CDR3 DNA: TGTGCCAGCAGTCCAAGACAGGTTAGCGGCTACACCTTC; CDR3 protein: CASSPRQVSGYTF; D gene: .; clone size: .; V gene: TRBV7-2; J gene: TRBJ1-2
CDR3 DNA: TGTGCCAGCAGTTTATCAGTGACAGGGTTGGCTGAAGCTTTCTTT; CDR3 protein: CASSLSVTGLAEAFF; D gene: TRBD1; clone size: .; V gene: TRBV27; J gene: TRBJ1-1
CDR3 DNA: TGTGCCAGCAGCTCCGTCGGCGGCTATGGCTACACCTTC; CDR3 protein: CASSSVGGYGYTF; D gene: .; clone size: .; V gene: TRBV7-3; J gene: TRBJ1-2
CDR3 DNA: TGTGCCAGCAGTGGCCAGTCGGGAGGCACCATATATTTT; CDR3 protein: CASSGQSGGTIYF; D gene: .; clone size: .; V gene: TRBV25-1; J gene: TRBJ1-3
CDR3 DNA: TGTGCCAGCAGAGGAGCTATGATTTATAATTCACCCCTCCACTTT; CDR3 protein: CASRGAMIYNSPLHF; D gene: .; clone size: .; V gene: TRBV6-6; J gene: TRBJ1-6
CDR3 DNA: TGTGCCAGCAGCTTGTATTCAGGGGGTGGCTACACCTTC; CDR3 protein: CASSLYSGGGYTF; D gene: TRBD1; clone size: .; V gene: TRBV5-8; J gene: TRBJ1-2
CDR3 DNA: TGTGCCAGCAGCCAAGGAGACAGGGCCGGGGCCAACGTCCTGACTTTC; CDR3 protein: CASSQGDRAGANVLTF; D gene: TRBD1; clone size: few; V gene: TRBV3-1/TRBV3-2; J gene: TRBJ2-6
CDR3 DNA: TGTGCCAGCAGCCCCACCCAAGTATACACGTCAAAAGCTTTCTTT; CDR3 protein: CASSPTQVYTSKAFF; D gene: .; clone size: .; V gene: TRBV7-9; J gene: TRBJ1-1
CDR3 DNA: TGTGCCAGCAGCCGCCGAGACAGGGGCCACGAGCAGTACTTC; CDR3 protein: CASSRRDRGHEQYF; D gene: .; clone size: .; V gene: TRBV21-1; J gene: TRBJ2-7
CDR3 DNA: TGTGCCAGCAGCCCGAGGGATGAGCAGTTCTTC; CDR3 protein: CASSPRDEQFF; D gene: .; clone size: .; V gene: TRBV12-3/TRBV12-4; J gene: TRBJ2-1
CDR3 DNA: TGTGCCAGCAGCTCCGGGACAGGGGGCGTACGGGGCTACACCTTC; CDR3 protein: CASSSGTGGVRGYTF; D gene: TRBD1; clone size: .; V gene: TRBV5-6; J gene: TRBJ1-2
CDR3 DNA: TGTGCCAGCACCGCGACAGTTAACACTGAAGCTTTCTTT; CDR3 protein: CASTATVNTEAFF; D gene: .; clone size: .; V gene: TRBV28; J gene: TRBJ1-1
CDR3 DNA: TGTGCCAGCAGTGAAAACGGAGAAGGAAACACCATATATTTT; CDR3 protein: CASSENGEGNTIYF; D gene: .; clone size: .; V gene: TRBV2; J gene: TRBJ1-3
CDR3 DNA: TGTGCCAGCTCACCGGGCGGGGATAGTGGCAATCAGCCCCAGCATTTT; CDR3 protein: CASSPGGDSGNQPQHF; D gene: .; clone size: few; V gene: TRBV18; J gene: TRBJ1-5
CDR3 DNA: TGCGCCAGCAGCCAAGATCTTATGAGAAACACTGAAGCTTTCTTT; CDR3 protein: CASSQDLMRNTEAFF; D gene: .; clone size: .; V gene: TRBV4-1; J gene: TRBJ1-1
CDR3 DNA: TGTGCCAGCAGATCCACAGGGGTTAGCAATCAGCCCCAGCATTTT; CDR3 protein: CASRSTGVSNQPQHF; D gene: TRBD1; clone size: .; V gene: TRBV6-5; J gene: TRBJ1-5
CDR3 DNA: TGTGCCAGCAGCTTGGCGGGGTTTGAAATCTATGGCTACACCTTC; CDR3 protein: CASSLAGFEIYGYTF; D gene: .; clone size: .; V gene: TRBV5-8; J gene: TRBJ1-2
CDR3 DNA: TGTGCCAGCAGTGAATCTGGGTCGGGTAATTCACCCCTCCACTTT; CDR3 protein: CASSESGSGNSPLHF; D gene: .; clone size: .; V gene: TRBV25-1; J gene: TRBJ1-6
CDR3 DNA: TGTGCCAGCTCGTCGACAGGGCTCTCGGCGGAGACCCAGTACTTC; CDR3 protein: CASSSTGLSAETQYF; D gene: TRBD1; clone size: once; V gene: TRBV18; J gene: TRBJ2-5